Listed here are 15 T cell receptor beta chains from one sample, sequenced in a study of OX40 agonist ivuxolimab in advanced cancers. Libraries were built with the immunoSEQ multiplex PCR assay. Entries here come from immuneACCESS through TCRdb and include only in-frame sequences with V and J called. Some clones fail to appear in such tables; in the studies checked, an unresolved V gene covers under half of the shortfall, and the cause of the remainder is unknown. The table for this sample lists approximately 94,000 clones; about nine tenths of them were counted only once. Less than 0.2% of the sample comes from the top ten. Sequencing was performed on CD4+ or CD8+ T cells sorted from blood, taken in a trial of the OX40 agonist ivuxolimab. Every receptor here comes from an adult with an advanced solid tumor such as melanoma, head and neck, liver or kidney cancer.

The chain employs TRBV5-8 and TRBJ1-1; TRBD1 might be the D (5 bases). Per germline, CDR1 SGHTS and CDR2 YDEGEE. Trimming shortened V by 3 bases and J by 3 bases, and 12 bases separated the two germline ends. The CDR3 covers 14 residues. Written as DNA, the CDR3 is TGTGCCAGCAGCTGGGGACGCCGGTACACTGAAGCTTTCTTT. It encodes CASSWGRRYTEAFF.

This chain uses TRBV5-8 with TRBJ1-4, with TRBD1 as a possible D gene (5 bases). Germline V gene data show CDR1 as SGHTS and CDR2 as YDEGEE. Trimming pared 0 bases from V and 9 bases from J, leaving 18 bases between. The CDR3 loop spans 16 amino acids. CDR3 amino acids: CASSLGSRARGQKLFF. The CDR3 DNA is TGTGCCAGCAGCTTGGGGTCCAGGGCGCGGGGTCAAAAACTGTTTTTT.

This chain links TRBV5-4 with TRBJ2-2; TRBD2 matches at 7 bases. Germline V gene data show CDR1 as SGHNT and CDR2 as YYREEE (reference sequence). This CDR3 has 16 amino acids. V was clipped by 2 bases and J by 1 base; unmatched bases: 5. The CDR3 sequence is CASSFGLAENTGELFF. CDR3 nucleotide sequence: TGTGCCAGCAGCTTTGGGCTAGCGGAGAACACCGGGGAGCTGTTTTTT.

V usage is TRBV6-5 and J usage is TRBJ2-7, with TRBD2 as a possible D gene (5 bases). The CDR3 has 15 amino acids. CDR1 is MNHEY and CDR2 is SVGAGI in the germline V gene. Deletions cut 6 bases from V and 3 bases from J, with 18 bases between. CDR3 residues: CASSSKKLSGYEQYF. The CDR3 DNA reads TGTGCCAGCAGCTCGAAGAAACTAAGCGGCTACGAGCAGTACTTC.

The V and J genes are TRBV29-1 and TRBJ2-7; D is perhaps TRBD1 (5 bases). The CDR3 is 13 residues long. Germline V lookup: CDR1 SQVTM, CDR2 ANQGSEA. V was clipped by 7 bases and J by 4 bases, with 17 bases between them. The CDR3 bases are TGCAGCGCGGCTCCAGGGATTGAATACGAGCAGTACTTC. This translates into CSAAPGIEYEQYF.

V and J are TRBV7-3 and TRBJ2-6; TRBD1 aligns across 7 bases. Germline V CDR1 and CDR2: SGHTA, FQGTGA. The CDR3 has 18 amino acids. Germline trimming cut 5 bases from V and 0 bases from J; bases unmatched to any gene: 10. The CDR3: CASSKRQGGISGANVLTF. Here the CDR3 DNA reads TGTGCCAGCAGCAAGAGACAGGGTGGGATCTCTGGGGCCAACGTCCTGACTTTC.

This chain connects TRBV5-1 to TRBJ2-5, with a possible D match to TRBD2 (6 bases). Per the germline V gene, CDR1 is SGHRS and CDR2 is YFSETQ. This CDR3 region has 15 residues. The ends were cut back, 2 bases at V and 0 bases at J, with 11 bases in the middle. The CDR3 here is CASSFTGTHQETQYF. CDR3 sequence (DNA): TGCGCCAGCAGCTTTACCGGGACTCACCAAGAGACCCAGTACTTC. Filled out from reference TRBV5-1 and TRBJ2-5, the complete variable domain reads KAGVTQTPRYLIKTRGQQVTLSCSPISGHRSVSWYQQTPGQGLQFLFEYFSETQRNKGNFPGRFSGRQFSNSRSEMNVSTLELGDSALYLCASSFTGTHQETQYFGPGTRLLVL.

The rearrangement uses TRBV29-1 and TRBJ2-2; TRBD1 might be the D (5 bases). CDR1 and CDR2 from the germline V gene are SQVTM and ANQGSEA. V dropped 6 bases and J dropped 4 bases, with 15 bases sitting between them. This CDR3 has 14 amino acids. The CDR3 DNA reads TGCAGCGTCCAAGACAGATCTTCCACCGGGGAGCTGTTTTTT. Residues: CSVQDRSSTGELFF.

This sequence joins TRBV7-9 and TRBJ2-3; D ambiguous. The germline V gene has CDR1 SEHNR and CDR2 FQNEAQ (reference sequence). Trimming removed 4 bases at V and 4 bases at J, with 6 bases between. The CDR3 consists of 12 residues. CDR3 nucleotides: TGTGCCAGCAGCTCCTCCCCAGATACGCAGTATTTT. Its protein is CASSSSPDTQYF.

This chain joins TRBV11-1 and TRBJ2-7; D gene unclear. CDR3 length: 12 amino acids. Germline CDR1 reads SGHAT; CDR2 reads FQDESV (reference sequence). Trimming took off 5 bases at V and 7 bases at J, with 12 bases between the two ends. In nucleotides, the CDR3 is TGTGCCAGCAGCCTAGGGCATAGGGAGCAGTACTTC. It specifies CASSLGHREQYF. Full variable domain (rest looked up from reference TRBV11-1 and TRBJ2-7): EAEVAQSPRYKITEKSQAVAFWCDPISGHATLYWYRQILGQGPELLVQFQDESVVDDSQLPKDRFSAERLKGVDSTLKIQPAELGDSAMYLCASSLGHREQYFGPGTRLTVT.

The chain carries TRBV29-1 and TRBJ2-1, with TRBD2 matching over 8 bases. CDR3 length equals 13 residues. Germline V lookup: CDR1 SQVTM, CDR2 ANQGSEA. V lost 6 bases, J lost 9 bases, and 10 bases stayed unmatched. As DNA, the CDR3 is TGCAGCGTCCTCCACGGGAGGGAGGGTGAGCAGTTCTTC. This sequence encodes CSVLHGREGEQFF.

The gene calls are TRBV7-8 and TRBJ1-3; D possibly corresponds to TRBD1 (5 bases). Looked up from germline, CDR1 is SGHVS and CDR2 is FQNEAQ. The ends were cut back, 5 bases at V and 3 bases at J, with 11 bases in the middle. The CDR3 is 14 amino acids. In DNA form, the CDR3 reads TGTGCCAGCAGCACCTCAGGGTTTGGAAACACCATATATTTT. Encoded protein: CASSTSGFGNTIYF.

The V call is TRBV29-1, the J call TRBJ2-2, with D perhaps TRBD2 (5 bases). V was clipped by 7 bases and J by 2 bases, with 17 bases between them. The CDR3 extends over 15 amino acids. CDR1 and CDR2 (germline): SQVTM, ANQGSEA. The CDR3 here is CSARAAGFNTGELFF. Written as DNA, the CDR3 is TGCAGCGCCCGGGCGGCGGGTTTTAACACCGGGGAGCTGTTTTTT.

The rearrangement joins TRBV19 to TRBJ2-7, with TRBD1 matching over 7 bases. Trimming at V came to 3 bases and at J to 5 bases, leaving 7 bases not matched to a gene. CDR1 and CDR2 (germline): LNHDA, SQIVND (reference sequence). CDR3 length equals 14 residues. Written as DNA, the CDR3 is TGTGCCAGTAGTATCAGACAGGGTAACGACGAGCAGTACTTC. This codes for CASSIRQGNDEQYF. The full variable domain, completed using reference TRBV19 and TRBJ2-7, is DGGITQSPKYLFRKEGQNVTLSCEQNLNHDAMYWYRQDPGQGLRLIYYSQIVNDFQKGDIAEGYSVSREKKESFPLTVTSAQKNPTAFYLCASSIRQGNDEQYFGPGTRLTVT.

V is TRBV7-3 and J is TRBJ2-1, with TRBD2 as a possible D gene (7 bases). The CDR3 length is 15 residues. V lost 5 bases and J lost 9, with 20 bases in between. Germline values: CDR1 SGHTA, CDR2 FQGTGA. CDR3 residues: CASSVVGGGSFEQFF. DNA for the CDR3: TGTGCCAGCAGCGTAGTAGGGGGAGGGTCTTTTGAGCAGTTCTTC.